The clone carrying this TCR beta chain has ten or more counts. Its specificity is unknown. This sample is part of a study of regulatory T cells in long-lasting Graves disease. Researchers made TCR beta libraries by using iRepertoire HTBI primers and running Arm-PCR on CDR3 regions. TCRdb processed the multiplex PCR reads anew with MiXCR; each CDR3 protein has one entry. Of around 250,000 distinct CDR3 sequences detected, 15% to 20% appear once; the ten largest clones hold approximately 15%. The time point was: newly diagnosed GD, antithyroid drugs for less than 3 months. Isolated PBMC RNA provided the starting material for the TCR library. Study findings and constraints: Persistent Graves' disease cases displayed lower TCR diversity than newly diagnosed ones. Persistent patients shared more public clonotypes (about 2,700) than new patients (about 960).

This sample was shared with a second study, whose subject was T cells in Graves' hyperthyroidism and ophthalmopathy. That report adds: The hyperthyroidism was newly diagnosed and had lasted under 2 months; the patients were aged 18 to 65.

The sequence was collected from a woman aged 25 to 39 with Graves disease. The specimen was peripheral blood mononuclear cells (PBMCs), collected at new diagnosis, from a patient treated with antithyroid drugs.

The CDR3 loop reads CSARLDGGPTDTQYF. The CDR3 bases are TGCAGTGCTCGACTGGACGGGGGGCCAACAGATACGCAGTATTTT. This chain uses TRBV20-1 with TRBJ2-3; possibly TRBD2 for D (7 bases). The V end lost 5 bases, the J end lost 3 bases, and 18 bases lay between the germline ends. The germline V gene has CDR1 DFQATT and CDR2 SNEGSKA (reference sequence). The CDR3 sequence is 15 residues long.